The entry below describes one TCR beta chain. Its target is unknown. V shed 3 bases and J shed 0 bases, with 12 bases lying between them. There are 17 residues in the CDR3. Germline V CDR1 and CDR2: MNHEY, SMNVEV (reference sequence). This sample is part of a study of Ad26.COV2.S vaccination and SARS-CoV-2 variants. Study-wide results and limits: Possibly, TCR breadth and depth analyses underestimated total T cell responses. Relative to placebo recipients, vaccine recipients exhibited elevated spike-specific TCR breadth.

Profiled with immunoSEQ multiplex PCR; TCRdb holds only in-frame clones, not every one. The sample shows some 290,000 clones, approximately 80% of them seen only once. Treatment given: approximately 18 received Ad26.COV2.S at low or high dose, single or two shots; several received placebo; per-sample allocation not given. After the first vaccine or placebo injection, samples were drawn on day 63. This TCR derives from a person between 18 and 59 years old who received the Ad26.COV2.S COVID-19 vaccine or a placebo. Source: peripheral blood, taken in a trial of Ad26.COV2.S vaccine versus placebo. The chain employs TRBV27 and TRBJ1-6; D might be TRBD1 (5 bases). The CDR3 nucleotides are TGTGCCAGCAGTTTCGGGGGTCCGAGCTCCTATAATTCACCCCTCCACTTT. Its translation: CASSFGGPSSYNSPLHF.